This TCR beta chain was observed in a study of blood T cells in healthy people across ages (dated by TCRdb to the mid-2010s). Some background on the complete study: In model experiments, template switching captured roughly one uniquely barcoded TCR beta cDNA molecule for every two T cells. To avoid experimental bias, donors of different ages were randomly spread across the sequencing lanes. Four age groups were formed from the donors: young (average 16 years), middle-aged (approximately 41), aged (62) and long-lived (less than 85). Using the same blood draw, the study looked at two additional independent replicas of 1 million unique cDNA reads for two donors, one aged 18 to 30 and the other aged 80 or older. To track age-related changes in TCR beta repertoire diversity, the study relied on deep sequencing normalized with unique cDNA molecular identifiers.

The study at large found these results: Compared with the aged group, more naive CD4+ T cells, fewer expanded clones and increased TCR diversity were shown by the long-lived group, suggesting age selection. Because profiling used bulk unsorted PBMCs, naive and antigen-experienced compartments could not be compared conclusively. Estimates of total diversity based on one million sequenced T cells were regarded as lower bounds and as underestimates. Because donor CMV infection status was unknown, age-related changes in expanded clonotypes were potentially confounded. There was a strong correlation between observed TCR beta diversity and the percentage of naive T cells measured by flow cytometry. Observed TCR beta diversity per million T cells fell roughly linearly with age, and a significant reduction was already apparent by age roughly 40.

The CDR3 goes from the cysteine to the phenylalanine over 13 residues. Only CDR3 DNA remains: 39 bases, in frame from the first base. The germline V gene gives CDR1 as WSHSY and CDR2 as SAAADI. Receptor libraries were prepared by 5' RACE. Data came from an Illumina HiSeq 2500. The second PCR ran for roughly 7 to 12 cycles and used a J-beta primer mix along with a sample-barcoded 5' primer. A unique molecular identifier was introduced onto each TCR beta cDNA molecule by a template-switch 5' adaptor carrying 12 random nucleotides. Each sample yielded at least 3 million CDR3-containing paired-end reads. The Mint cDNA synthesis kit, primed by a TRBC-specific oligonucleotide, was used to synthesize first-strand cDNA from all RNA. After uracil-DNA glycosylase treatment, a first 18-cycle PCR used universal primers M1SS and BC2_uni_R on all cDNA. The paper's processing steps were these. For normalization, 1 million high-quality reads were randomly selected from each sample, with every read carrying a distinct molecular identifier. Instead of being binned into consensus sequences, reads that shared molecular identifiers were thrown out. MiTCR, set to a Q25 quality threshold and the strictest error-elimination algorithm, was used for CDR3 identification, clonotype clustering and error correction. Lower-bound total TCR beta diversity was estimated with a nonparametric unseen species model using Euler transformation. TCRdb reran the public reads through fastp at Q25 and MiXCR, keeping productive beta chains. Rows are combined by CDR3 protein, so each entry shows the most common genes and DNA. The V and J calls shown here were made by TCRdb, not taken from the authors' results. The sample contains about 640,000 distinct CDR3 sequences, less than 45% of them found a single time. The ten largest clones take up 25% to 30% of the sample.

Donors were about 36 systemically healthy Caucasian individuals from Russia aged roughly 6 to 95 years. Ten milliliters of peripheral blood were collected from each donor into EDTA-treated Vacutainer tubes. PBMCs were isolated by Ficoll-Paque density-gradient centrifugation, with at least 7 million obtained per sample. Trizol reagent was used to extract total RNA from the PBMCs, yielding at least 5.5 micrograms per sample. For every donor, an aliquot of PBMCs went through flow cytometry to measure the percentages of naive CD45RAhigh/CD27high T cells. Notes on this clonotype: Its target antigen remains unknown. At one end, the junction sequence differs from germline, possibly due to a read error.

The rearranged segments are TRBV10-2 and TRBJ2-7; the D gene is not confidently resolved. This receptor was taken from a man older than 75 in good health. Sequencing was performed on blood. The bases read TGCGCCAGCAGCGAGTCCTATAACGGAGAGCAGTACTTC. It codes for CASSESYNGEQYF.